The 25 T cell receptor beta chains below come from one sample, sequenced in a study of a mutant IDH1 vaccine in newly diagnosed glioma. Stated time point: week 47, end of study. What each vaccine dose contained was 300 ug of mutant IDH1 20-mer peptide, accompanied by topical imiquimod. Their target antigens are unknown. Some clones are missing from TCRdb's copy, which holds only in-frame ones; the method was immunoSEQ multiplex PCR. The sample contains some 40,000 clones, about 75% of which appear only once. This specimen was PBMCs, taken from a glioma patient whose treatment included an IDH1 peptide vaccine. These receptors were taken from a man aged 35 to 55 with glioma.

The genes are TRBV6-1 and TRBJ2-1, with 7 positions matching TRBD2. Trimming at V came to 2 bases and at J to 7 bases, leaving 11 bases not matched to a gene. The CDR3 length is 16 residues. CDR1 and CDR2 from the germline V gene are MNHNS and SASEGT. The DNA for the CDR3 is TGTGCCAGCAGTGAAAGTGCGGGAGTTGGGTGGAATGAGCAGTTCTTC. Protein: CASSESAGVGWNEQFF.

As concerns this clone: A read error may account for a junction end that differs from germline. The V gene is TRBV6-6, the J gene TRBJ2-7; D is ambiguous. Germline V CDR1 and CDR2: MNHNY, SVGAGI (reference sequence). There are 12 residues in the CDR3. Here the CDR3 DNA reads TGTGCCAGCAGTTACTCGAACCTGAAATGGGACTTC. Its translation: CASSYSNLKWDF.

This clone appeared once. A junction end diverges from the germline sequence, so it may reflect a read error. CDR3 coding DNA: TGTGCCGGCAGTCCCATGAACACTGAAGCTTTCTTT. Translated, it gives CAGSPMNTEAFF. This chain joins TRBV5-6 and TRBJ1-1; unclear D gene. The germline gives CDR1 SGHDT, CDR2 YYEEEE. The length of the CDR3 is 12 residues.

A single count supports this clone. The J gene is TRBJ1-4, the V gene TRBV7-2; 10 bases align to TRBD1. The CDR3 has 15 residues. The trim removed 5 bases at V and 4 bases at J, leaving 4 bases unmatched. CDR1 and CDR2 (germline): SGHTA, FQGNSA. CDR3 residues: CASSPDRGNNEKLFF. The CDR3 coding sequence is TGTGCCAGCAGCCCGGACAGGGGGAATAATGAAAAACTGTTTTTT.

The genes are TRBV2 and TRBJ1-1; TRBD1 is a possible D gene (5 bases). The CDR3 contains 15 residues. From germline, CDR1 is SNHLY and CDR2 FYNNEI. Trimming left V 4 bases short and J 1 base short, with 13 bases between. In DNA, the CDR3 is TGTGCCAGCAGTGTATCGGGAGGGACGAACACTGAAGCTTTCTTT. It is translated as CASSVSGGTNTEAFF.

This clone has a single count. The chain uses TRBV9 and TRBJ2-1, with unresolved D. The CDR3 extends over 15 amino acids. CDR1 and CDR2 (germline): SGDLS, YYNGEE. V lost 1 base, J lost 2 bases, and 10 bases lay in between. CDR3 coding DNA: TGTGCCAGCAGCGTAAGTCATATAACCTACAATGAGCAGTTCTTC. This translates into CASSVSHITYNEQFF.

The genes are TRBV5-4 and TRBJ2-5; weak D call: TRBD1 (6 bases). The CDR3 runs 14 residues. Deletions cut 3 bases from V and 2 bases from J, with 11 bases between. Germline V lookup: CDR1 SGHNT, CDR2 YYREEE (reference sequence). This CDR3 is CASSYQGTQETQYF. The CDR3 coding sequence is TGTGCCAGCAGCTATCAGGGGACACAAGAGACCCAGTACTTC.

The chain recombines TRBV5-4 with TRBJ2-7; either TRBD1 or TRBD2 may supply D (5 bases each). The germline CDR1 and CDR2 sequences are SGHNT and YYREEE (reference sequence). This CDR3 has 15 amino acids. V was shortened by 4 bases and J by 3 bases, with 17 bases between the two germline ends. The CDR3 DNA sequence: TGTGCCAGCAGCCTGGGACCGCTCATGGGCTACGAGCAGTACTTC. Translated: CASSLGPLMGYEQYF.

The chain has TRBV6-5 and TRBJ2-6; D is undetermined. Germline-derived CDR1 and CDR2 are MNHEY and SVGAGI. The CDR3 has 16 residues. Deletions cut 4 bases from V and 0 bases from J, with 10 bases between. CDR3 coding DNA: TGTGCCAGCAGTTTTAGGCCAGGCTCTGGGGCCAACGTCCTGACTTTC. It translates to CASSFRPGSGANVLTF.

CDR3 in amino acids: CASSLGGPRGSGANVLTF. CDR3 in DNA: TGTGCCAGCAGCTTGGGGGGCCCCAGAGGCTCTGGGGCCAACGTCCTGACTTTC. The chain combines TRBV5-5 with TRBJ2-6, with D possibly TRBD1 on 5 matching bases. The CDR3 is 18 amino acids. The germline CDR1 and CDR2 sequences are SGHKS and YYEKEE (reference sequence). V lost 0 bases, J lost 0 bases, and 13 bases lay in between. Drawing the rest from reference TRBV5-5 and TRBJ2-6, the complete variable domain is DAGVTQSPTHLIKTRGQQVTLRCSPISGHKSVSWYQQVLGQGPQFIFQYYEKEERGRGNFPDRFSARQFPNYSSELNVNALLLGDSALYLCASSLGGPRGSGANVLTFGAGSRLTVL.

The CDR3 DNA sequence: TGTGCCAGCAGCTTCAGTCAGAACACTGAAGCTTTCTTT. As protein: CASSFSQNTEAFF. The chain couples TRBV5-4 to TRBJ1-1; no definite D call. In germline, CDR1 is SGHNT, CDR2 YYREEE (reference sequence). V gave up 2 bases and J gave up 1 base, with 6 bases separating them. The CDR3 consists of 13 residues.

V and J are TRBV10-1 and TRBJ2-2; no definite D call. This CDR3 has 16 amino acids. With 0 bases removed from V and 2 bases from J, the gap between germline ends came to 10 bases. Germline V lookup: CDR1 WNHNN, CDR2 SYGVQD (reference sequence). CDR3 sequence (DNA): TGCGCCAGCAGTGAGTCGGGCGGAACAAACACCGGGGAGCTGTTTTTT. Encoded protein: CASSESGGTNTGELFF.

The V and J genes are TRBV19 and TRBJ1-3; TRBD1 is a possible D gene (5 bases). V was clipped by 5 bases and J by 0 bases, with 8 bases between them. The CDR3 spans 14 residues. The V gene's germline CDR1 is LNHDA and CDR2 SQIVND (reference sequence). In DNA form, the CDR3 reads TGTGCCAGTAGTGGGACTAGCTCTGGAAACACCATATATTTT. Encoded protein: CASSGTSSGNTIYF.

In this sample, this clone turned up a few times. This chain connects TRBV11-3 to TRBJ2-6, with D perhaps TRBD2 (6 bases). CDR1 is SGHNT, CDR2 YENEEA, per germline. V lost 1 base and J lost 2, with 6 bases in between. This CDR3 spans 15 amino acids. The DNA for the CDR3 is TGTGCCAGCAGCTTAGCGGGGGCTGGGGCCAACGTCCTGACTTTC. Residues: CASSLAGAGANVLTF.

The chain couples TRBV2 to TRBJ1-4, with D tentatively TRBD1 (5 bases). The CDR3 loop spans 16 amino acids. Germline CDR1 SNHLY, CDR2 FYNNEI. Deletions cut 0 bases from V and 10 bases from J, with 18 bases between. The CDR3 loop is CASSEALLQGAAKLFF. Written as DNA, the CDR3 is TGTGCCAGCAGTGAAGCGCTTCTGCAGGGAGCGGCAAAACTGTTTTTT. Full variable domain (rest looked up from reference TRBV2 and TRBJ1-4): EPEVTQTPSHQVTQMGQEVILRCVPISNHLYFYWYRQILGQKVEFLVSFYNNEISEKSEIFDDQFSVERPDGSNFTLKIRSTKLEDSAMYFCASSEALLQGAAKLFFGSGTQLSVL.

The CDR3 is CASSLGTGRPYEQYF. The DNA for the CDR3 is TGTGCCAGTAGTCTCGGGACAGGGAGACCCTACGAGCAGTACTTC. The V gene is TRBV19, the J gene TRBJ2-7, with 9 positions matching TRBD1. The V gene end was trimmed by 5 bases and the J gene end by 2 bases; junction bases not matched to a gene: 7. CDR3 length equals 15 residues. The germline V gene encodes CDR1 LNHDA and CDR2 SQIVND (reference sequence). Full variable domain (missing parts from reference TRBV19 and TRBJ2-7): DGGITQSPKYLFRKEGQNVTLSCEQNLNHDAMYWYRQDPGQGLRLIYYSQIVNDFQKGDIAEGYSVSREKKESFPLTVTSAQKNPTAFYLCASSLGTGRPYEQYFGPGTRLTVT.

V and J are TRBV2 and TRBJ2-1; TRBD2 matches 10 bases. The V gene's germline CDR1 is SNHLY and CDR2 FYNNEI. The CDR3 consists of 16 residues. V lost 4 bases to trimming and J lost 0 bases; unmatched junction nucleotides: 3. CDR3 sequence (DNA): TGTGCCAGCAGTGGGACTAGCGGTAGCTCCTACAATGAGCAGTTCTTC. Residues: CASSGTSGSSYNEQFF. Full variable domain (rest looked up from reference TRBV2 and TRBJ2-1): EPEVTQTPSHQVTQMGQEVILRCVPISNHLYFYWYRQILGQKVEFLVSFYNNEISEKSEIFDDQFSVERPDGSNFTLKIRSTKLEDSAMYFCASSGTSGSSYNEQFFGPGTRLTVL.

The J gene is TRBJ1-3, the V gene TRBV27; no clear D gene. Trimming removed 5 bases at V and 3 bases at J, with 5 bases between. CDR1 is MNHEY, CDR2 SMNVEV, per germline (reference sequence). The CDR3 totals 12 residues. CDR3 amino acids: CASSNDGNTIYF. The CDR3 region has the DNA TGTGCCAGCAGTAACGATGGAAACACCATATATTTT.

In this sample, this clone turned up a few times. The chain links TRBV18 to TRBJ1-1, with no clear D. This CDR3 spans 13 amino acids. The V gene's germline CDR1 is KGHSH and CDR2 LQKENI. V lost 3 bases and J 3 bases, leaving 8 bases between the germline ends. CDR3: CASSPTVDTEAFF. DNA for the CDR3: TGTGCCAGCTCACCTACGGTCGACACTGAAGCTTTCTTT. The complete variable domain, with remaining parts taken from reference TRBV18 and TRBJ1-1, reads NAGVMQNPRHLVRRRGQEARLRCSPMKGHSHVYWYRQLPEEGLKFMVYLQKENIIDESGMPKERFSAEFPKEGPSILRIQQVVRGDSAAYFCASSPTVDTEAFFGQGTRLTVV.

The chain carries TRBV7-2 and TRBJ2-2; D is unclear. V lost 5 bases and J 4 bases, leaving 14 bases between the germline ends. This CDR3 has 15 amino acids. CDR1 and CDR2 (germline): SGHTA, FQGNSA. The CDR3, as DNA: TGTGCCAGCAGCACACAGATTGTGGGCACCGGGGAGCTGTTTTTT. Residues: CASSTQIVGTGELFF. The variable domain in full, completed from reference TRBV7-2 and TRBJ2-2, reads GAGVSQSPSNKVTEKGKDVELRCDPISGHTALYWYRQSLGQGLEFLIYFQGNSAPDKSGLPSDRFSAERTGGSVSTLTIQRTQQEDSAVYLCASSTQIVGTGELFFGEGSRLTVL.

The CDR3 DNA follows: TGTGCCAGCAGCTTAGGCCTAGCGGGAGGGCTCGAGCAGTACGTC. Translated: CASSLGLAGGLEQYV. The chain employs TRBV7-2 and TRBJ2-7; TRBD2 agrees at 12 bases. The germline gives CDR1 SGHTA, CDR2 FQGNSA. V dropped 1 base and J dropped 6; count of bases not matched to a gene: 4. This CDR3 is built from 15 residues.

The V and J genes are TRBV2 and TRBJ2-2; no reliable D call. This CDR3 contains 15 residues. V was pared by 6 bases and J by 2 bases, with 13 bases between. Germline-derived CDR1 and CDR2 are SNHLY and FYNNEI. This CDR3 reads CASRFSSQNTGELFF. The CDR3 DNA reads as TGTGCCAGCAGGTTCTCTTCTCAAAACACCGGGGAGCTGTTTTTT.

The chain uses TRBV5-6 and TRBJ2-5; D is uncertain. The CDR3 is 11 amino acids. V was pared by 5 bases and J by 7 bases, with 9 bases between. The germline CDR1 and CDR2 sequences are SGHDT and YYEEEE. CDR3 amino acids: CASSARGTQYF. The CDR3 nucleotides are TGTGCCAGCAGTGCGAGAGGGACCCAGTACTTC.

This clone has just one count. V usage is TRBV7-2 and J usage is TRBJ2-3; 7 bases match TRBD2. Germline CDR1 SGHTA, CDR2 FQGNSA. J gave up 0 bases and V 0 bases, and 6 bases lay outside the gene matches. The CDR3 is made up of 17 amino acids. The CDR3, as DNA: TGTGCCAGCAGCTTAGCGCTCGGTAGCGGGAGCACAGATACGCAGTATTTT. It codes for CASSLALGSGSTDTQYF.

The chain links TRBV6-1 to TRBJ2-7; possibly TRBD1 for D (6 bases). Trimming took 6 bases from V and 5 from J, leaving 11 bases between them. This CDR3 comprises 12 residues. CDR1 is MNHNS, CDR2 SASEGT, per germline. The CDR3 DNA follows: TGTGCCAGCAGCGAACAGGGAAACGAGCAGTACGTC. Protein product: CASSEQGNEQYV.